Below, 30 T cell receptor beta chains from the same sample are listed, as sequenced in a study of spatial heterogeneity in lung cancer. Time point in this sample: sample taken at primary tumor resection. No cell sorting; template was whole RNA from tumor, lung tissue or PBMC. MiXCR was run by TCRdb on the 5' RACE reads, yielding one entry per CDR3 protein. The sample shows about 85,000 distinct CDR3 sequences, under 25% of them seen only once. The sequences come from PBMCs, collected at surgery. Receptor source: a male donor with early-stage non-small cell lung cancer.

This clonotype was seen repeatedly, ten times or more. V is TRBV6-5 and J is TRBJ1-4; the D gene is possibly TRBD1 (5 bases). V gave up 5 bases and J gave up 10 bases, with 17 bases separating them. CDR3 length: 14 residues. The V gene's germline CDR1 is MNHEY and CDR2 SVGAGI. CDR3 nucleotides: TGTGCCAGCAGTCCCTCCGGGGGGGGTAGAAAACTGTTTTTT. It specifies CASSPSGGGRKLFF.

The J gene is TRBJ1-3, the V gene TRBV18; D is perhaps TRBD1 (5 bases). The V gene lost 3 bases and the J gene lost 1 base, with 19 bases spanning the gap. From germline, CDR1 is KGHSH and CDR2 LQKENI. There are 18 residues in the CDR3. The CDR3: CASSPPLGPRISGNTIYF. The CDR3 DNA is TGTGCCAGCTCACCTCCATTGGGACCGAGGATTTCTGGAAACACCATATATTTT.

The chain couples TRBV9 to TRBJ1-3; no definite D call. The CDR3 consists of 14 residues. Trimming took 4 bases from V and 0 from J, leaving 8 bases between them. Germline-derived CDR1 and CDR2 are SGDLS and YYNGEE. The CDR3 loop reads CASSPDGSGNTIYF. CDR3 sequence (DNA): TGTGCCAGCAGCCCAGACGGCTCTGGAAACACCATATATTTT.

In this sample, this clonotype turned up a few times. This chain uses TRBV29-1 with TRBJ2-3, with unresolved D. There are 14 residues in the CDR3. Trimming took off 3 bases at V and 2 bases at J, with 12 bases between the two ends. Germline V CDR1 and CDR2: SQVTM, ANQGSEA. The CDR3 DNA reads as TGCAGCGTTGAGTTAGCCTATCCCACAGATACGCAGTATTTT. Protein: CSVELAYPTDTQYF.

The chain recombines TRBV20-1 with TRBJ1-5; D possibly corresponds to TRBD1 (6 bases). The germline CDR1 and CDR2 sequences are DFQATT and SNEGSKA (reference sequence). CDR3 length: 17 amino acids. Trimming shortened V by 3 bases and J by 0 bases, and 18 bases separated the two germline ends. CDR3 sequence (DNA): TGCAGTGCTAGGGACCCCAGGGGAGACTATAGCAATCAGCCCCAGCATTTT. It translates to CSARDPRGDYSNQPQHF.

The rearrangement links TRBV28 to TRBJ2-7, with D possibly TRBD2 on 5 matching bases. The CDR3 covers 13 residues. Germline V gene sequence: CDR1 MDHEN, CDR2 SYDVKM. Trimming stripped 3 bases from V and 6 bases from J, with 12 bases between. CDR3 sequence: CASSFEARVEQYF. Written as DNA, the CDR3 is TGTGCCAGCAGTTTTGAGGCGCGGGTCGAGCAGTACTTC.

This chain connects TRBV7-3 to TRBJ1-1; the match to TRBD1 covers 10 bases. Germline lookup yields CDR1 SGHTA and CDR2 FQGTGA. V dropped 6 bases and J dropped 4; count of bases not matched to a gene: 2. CDR3 length: 13 residues. The CDR3 DNA follows: TGTGCCAGCAGTCGGACAGGGGGCACTGAAGCTTTCTTT. It yields the protein CASSRTGGTEAFF. The whole variable domain, filled in from reference TRBV7-3 and TRBJ1-1, reads GAGVSQTPSNKVTEKGKYVELRCDPISGHTALYWYRQSLGQGPEFLIYFQGTGAADDSGLPNDRFFAVRPEGSVSTLKIQRTERGDSAVYLCASSRTGGTEAFFGQGTRLTVV.

The chain links TRBV14 to TRBJ2-5; 7 bases match TRBD1. CDR3 length: 15 residues. Germline V CDR1 and CDR2: SGHDN, FVKESK. J gave up 2 bases and V 2 bases, and 5 bases lay outside the gene matches. CDR3 amino acids: CASSQWTGGQETQYF. The DNA of the CDR3 is TGTGCCAGCAGCCAATGGACAGGTGGACAAGAGACCCAGTACTTC.

This clonotype showed up just a few times. V gene TRBV6-5 combines with J gene TRBJ1-2, with TRBD1 as a possible D gene (6 bases). The CDR3 consists of 13 residues. Trimming removed 6 bases from V and 6 bases from J, with 14 bases in between. Germline CDR1 reads MNHEY; CDR2 reads SVGAGI. This CDR3 reads CASRLQGSDGYTF. The CDR3 coding sequence is TGTGCCAGCAGATTACAGGGTTCGGATGGCTACACCTTC.

V is TRBV12-3 or TRBV12-4 and J is TRBJ2-7, with TRBD2 as a possible D gene (5 bases). Trimming stripped 0 bases from V and 4 bases from J, with 10 bases between. This CDR3 has 14 residues. As DNA, the CDR3 is TGTGCCAGCAGTTTAGCGGGAGAGGGTTACGAGCAGTACTTC. Amino acid sequence: CASSLAGEGYEQYF.

V usage is TRBV28 and J usage is TRBJ2-3; a weak D match, TRBD2 (5 bases). Germline V gene lookup returns CDR1 MDHEN and CDR2 SYDVKM. The V end was cut by 4 bases, the J end by 8 bases, with 10 bases between. The CDR3 is 12 residues long. The CDR3 nucleotides read TGTGCCAGCAGTTCGACTACCCGTACGCAGTATTTT. Its translation: CASSSTTRTQYF.

The chain joins TRBV18 to TRBJ1-6; TRBD1 matches 7 bases. Germline V gene lookup returns CDR1 KGHSH and CDR2 LQKENI. Trimming cost V 4 bases and J 6 bases; bases outside gene matches: 6. The CDR3 has 15 residues. The CDR3 sequence: CASSLTGQFNSPLHF. The CDR3 bases are TGTGCCAGCTCACTTACGGGACAGTTTAATTCACCCCTCCACTTT.

This clonotype appeared many times. The chain uses TRBV29-1 and TRBJ2-3; D is undetermined. The germline CDR1 and CDR2 sequences are SQVTM and ANQGSEA. Trimming cost V 3 bases and J 2 bases, with 9 bases left between them. The CDR3 has 13 amino acids. This chain's CDR3 is CSVEFGITDTQYF. For the CDR3, the DNA is TGCAGCGTTGAGTTTGGAATCACAGATACGCAGTATTTT.

The V call is TRBV11-2, the J call TRBJ2-1; 11 bases match TRBD2. Germline CDR1 reads SGHAT; CDR2 reads FQNNGV. This CDR3 has 13 amino acids. V lost 5 bases to trimming and J lost 10 bases; unmatched junction nucleotides: 4. The CDR3 nucleotides are TGTGCCAGCAGCCCCGGGACTAGCGGCGAGCAGTTCTTC. Translating gives CASSPGTSGEQFF.

This clonotype was counted only a few times. The V gene is TRBV6-5, the J gene TRBJ2-3; no definite D call. V dropped 5 bases and J dropped 4 bases, with 7 bases sitting between them. The CDR3 covers 12 residues. Germline values: CDR1 MNHEY, CDR2 SVGAGI. The CDR3 DNA follows: TGTGCCAGCAGTGACGCCGCAGATACGCAGTATTTT. Translation gives CASSDAADTQYF.

V and J are TRBV7-9 and TRBJ2-7; unclear D gene. The CDR3 spans 12 residues. The germline CDR1 and CDR2 sequences are SEHNR and FQNEAQ (reference sequence). V lost 5 bases and J 6 bases, leaving 11 bases between the germline ends. The CDR3 sequence: CASSPQGGEQYF. The CDR3 region has the DNA TGTGCCAGCAGCCCCCAAGGCGGCGAGCAGTACTTC.

The genes are TRBV9 and TRBJ1-1; D uncertain. The V gene's germline CDR1 is SGDLS and CDR2 YYNGEE. The CDR3 spans 13 residues. V was trimmed by 2 bases and J by 2 bases, leaving 7 bases between them. In nucleotides, the CDR3 is TGTGCCAGCAGCGTTGAGGATAACACTGAAGCTTTCTTT. Translation gives CASSVEDNTEAFF.

This sequence joins TRBV19 and TRBJ1-2; the match to TRBD1 covers 7 bases. This CDR3 is 12 amino acids long. The J segment lost 5 bases and the V segment lost 8 bases, leaving 5 bases of the junction unmatched. The germline CDR1 and CDR2 sequences are LNHDA and SQIVND (reference sequence). The CDR3 region is CASPGTAYGYTF. CDR3 nucleotides: TGTGCCAGTCCCGGGACAGCTTATGGCTACACCTTC.

This rearrangement joins TRBV10-3 to TRBJ2-3; a weak D match, TRBD2 (7 bases). The CDR3 spans 15 residues. V was pared by 9 bases and J by 0 bases, with 16 bases between. Per the germline V gene, CDR1 is ENHRY and CDR2 is SYGVKD. CDR3: CAMGTIQGSTDTQYF. The CDR3 DNA sequence: TGTGCCATGGGGACTATACAGGGTAGCACAGATACGCAGTATTTT.

The table lists this clonotype with a few counts. This rearrangement joins TRBV28 to TRBJ2-3; D is possibly TRBD1 or TRBD2 (5 bases each). Germline V gene data show CDR1 as MDHEN and CDR2 as SYDVKM. V gave up 6 bases and J gave up 6 bases, with 16 bases separating them. This CDR3 contains 14 residues. The chain's CDR3 is CASSLGTPTDTQYF. The CDR3 DNA reads as TGTGCCAGCAGCCTAGGGACCCCAACGGATACGCAGTATTTT.

Points on this clonotype: Germline is not matched at one junction end, which may reflect a read error. The J gene is TRBJ1-1, the V gene TRBV12-3 or TRBV12-4; TRBD1 matches at 8 bases. CDR3 length: 12 amino acids. This CDR3 reads CASSGQGTVRVF. CDR3 nucleotides: TGTGCCAGCAGTGGACAGGGAACCGTCCGGGTCTTT.

This clonotype was picked up a small number of times. This CDR3 reads CASSLGQGRYGYTF. CDR3 bases: TGTGCCAGCAGTTTGGGGCAGGGGAGATACGGCTACACCTTC. The rearrangement joins TRBV12-3 or TRBV12-4 to TRBJ1-2; maybe TRBD1 (6 bases). This CDR3 has 14 amino acids. V gave up 3 bases and J gave up 8 bases, with 16 bases separating them.

The CDR3 DNA sequence: TGTGCCAGCAGCCAAGATCTTCAGGTGGGGCCGCGGTATTTT. This translates into CASSQDLQVGPRYF. The chain has TRBV3-1 and TRBJ2-3, with D perhaps matching TRBD1 (5 bases). Trimming removed 0 bases at V and 14 bases at J, with 18 bases between. The germline CDR1 and CDR2 sequences are LGHDT and YNNKEL (reference sequence). This CDR3 has 14 residues.

The table lists this clonotype with many counts. The CDR3 region is CASSPLPGFYEQYF. CDR3 sequence (DNA): TGTGCCAGCTCACCTCTTCCGGGGTTCTACGAGCAGTACTTC. The V gene is TRBV18, the J gene TRBJ2-7; the D gene is possibly TRBD2 (5 bases). The germline V gene encodes CDR1 KGHSH and CDR2 LQKENI. The CDR3 length is 14 residues. V lost 3 bases to trimming and J lost 3 bases, with 12 bases between them.

This clonotype was counted between two and nine times. The CDR3 nucleotides are TGCGCCAGCAGCCTCGGGACACCCCAGGACAATGAGCAGTTCTTC. As protein: CASSLGTPQDNEQFF. J is TRBJ2-1 and V is TRBV5-1, with D possibly TRBD1 on 6 matching bases. Trimming took 4 bases from V and 5 from J, leaving 16 bases between them. Per the germline V gene, CDR1 is SGHRS and CDR2 is YFSETQ. The CDR3 length is 15 residues. The full variable domain, completed using reference TRBV5-1 and TRBJ2-1, is KAGVTQTPRYLIKTRGQQVTLSCSPISGHRSVSWYQQTPGQGLQFLFEYFSETQRNKGNFPGRFSGRQFSNSRSEMNVSTLELGDSALYLCASSLGTPQDNEQFFGPGTRLTVL.

This clonotype has just a few counts. This chain uses TRBV15 with TRBJ2-1; unclear D gene. The V end was cut by 2 bases, the J end by 4 bases, with 12 bases between. From germline, CDR1 is LNHNV and CDR2 YYDKDF (reference sequence). The CDR3 sequence is 15 residues long. CDR3 residues: CATSRPGLEYNEQFF. The CDR3 region has the DNA TGTGCCACCAGCAGACCTGGGCTAGAATACAATGAGCAGTTCTTC.

This clonotype was found many times. The chain combines TRBV29-1 with TRBJ2-3; 12 bases fit TRBD2. In germline, CDR1 is SQVTM, CDR2 ANQGSEA. CDR3 length: 19 residues. V lost 1 base, J lost 5 bases, and 16 bases stayed unmatched. The CDR3 DNA reads as TGCAGCGTTGAAGCTACGACGAGACTAGCGGGAGAACGTGGAGATACGCAGTATTTT. Encoded protein: CSVEATTRLAGERGDTQYF.

The chain uses TRBV29-1 and TRBJ2-1; the D is unclear. The germline CDR1 and CDR2 sequences are SQVTM and ANQGSEA. The CDR3 sequence is 13 residues long. The V and J ends lost 3 bases and 7 bases respectively, with 13 bases between them. CDR3: CSVDLNLGNEQFF. CDR3 coding DNA: TGCAGCGTTGATTTGAATTTGGGGAATGAGCAGTTCTTC.

This clonotype was recorded many times. This chain connects TRBV7-2 to TRBJ2-2, with TRBD2 identical over 7 bases. Germline CDR1 SGHTA, CDR2 FQGNSA. V was clipped by 1 base and J by 1 base; unmatched bases: 6. The CDR3 totals 17 residues. CDR3 amino acids: CASSLVGGSQNTGELFF. DNA of the CDR3: TGTGCCAGCAGCTTAGTAGGCGGGAGTCAGAACACCGGGGAGCTGTTTTTT.

On this clonotype itself: A junction boundary mismatches the germline segment, possibly from a read error. The chain has TRBV20-1 and TRBJ2-7; 11 nucleotides agree with TRBD2. Germline V lookup: CDR1 DFQATT, CDR2 SNEGSKA (reference sequence). The CDR3 covers 14 residues. CDR3 nucleotide sequence: TGCAGTGGTAGAGATGGTCTAGCGGGGGGCGAGCAGTACTTC. Translating gives CSGRDGLAGGEQYF.